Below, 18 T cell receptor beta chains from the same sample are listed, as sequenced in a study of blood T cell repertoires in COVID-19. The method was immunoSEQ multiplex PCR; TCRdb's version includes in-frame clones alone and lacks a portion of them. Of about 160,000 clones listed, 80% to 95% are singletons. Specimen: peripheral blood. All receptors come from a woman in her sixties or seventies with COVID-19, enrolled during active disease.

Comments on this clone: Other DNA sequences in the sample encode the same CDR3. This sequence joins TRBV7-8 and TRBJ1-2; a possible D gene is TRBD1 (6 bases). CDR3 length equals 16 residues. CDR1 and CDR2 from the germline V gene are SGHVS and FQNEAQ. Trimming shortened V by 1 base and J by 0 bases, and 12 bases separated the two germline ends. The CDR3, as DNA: TGTGCCAGCAGCTTAGTCGCAGGGGCGGCTAACTATGGCTACACCTTC. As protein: CASSLVAGAANYGYTF.

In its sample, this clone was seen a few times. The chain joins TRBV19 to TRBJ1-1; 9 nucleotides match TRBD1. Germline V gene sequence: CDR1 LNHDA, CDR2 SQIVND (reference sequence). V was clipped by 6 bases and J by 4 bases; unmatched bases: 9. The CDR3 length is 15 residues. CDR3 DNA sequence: TGTGCCAGTAGCAGACCACCGGACAGGGGCACTGAAGCTTTCTTT. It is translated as CASSRPPDRGTEAFF. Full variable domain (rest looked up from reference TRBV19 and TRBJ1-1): DGGITQSPKYLFRKEGQNVTLSCEQNLNHDAMYWYRQDPGQGLRLIYYSQIVNDFQKGDIAEGYSVSREKKESFPLTVTSAQKNPTAFYLCASSRPPDRGTEAFFGQGTRLTVV.

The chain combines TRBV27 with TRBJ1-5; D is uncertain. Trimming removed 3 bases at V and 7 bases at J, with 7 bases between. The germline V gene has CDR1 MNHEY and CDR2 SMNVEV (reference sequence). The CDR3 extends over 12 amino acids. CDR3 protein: CASSFSGQPQHF. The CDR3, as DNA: TGTGCCAGCAGTTTCTCAGGACAGCCCCAGCATTTT.

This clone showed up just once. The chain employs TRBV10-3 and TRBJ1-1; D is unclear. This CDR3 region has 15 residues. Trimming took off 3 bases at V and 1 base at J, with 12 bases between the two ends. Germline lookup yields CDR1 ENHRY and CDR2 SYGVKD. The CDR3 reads CAISDPARGNTEAFF. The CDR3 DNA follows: TGTGCCATCAGTGACCCGGCCCGCGGGAACACTGAAGCTTTCTTT.

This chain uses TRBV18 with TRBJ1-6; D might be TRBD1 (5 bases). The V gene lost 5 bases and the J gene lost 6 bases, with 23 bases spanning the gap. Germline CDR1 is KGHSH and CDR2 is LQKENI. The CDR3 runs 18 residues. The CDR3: CASSSERASGRANSPLHF. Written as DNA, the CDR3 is TGTGCCAGCTCATCCGAGCGGGCTTCCGGCAGGGCTAATTCACCCCTCCACTTT.

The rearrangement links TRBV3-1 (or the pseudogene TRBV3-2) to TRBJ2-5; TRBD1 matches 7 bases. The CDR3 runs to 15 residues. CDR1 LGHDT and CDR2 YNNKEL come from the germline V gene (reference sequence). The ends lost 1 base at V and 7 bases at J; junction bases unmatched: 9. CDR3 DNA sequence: TGTGCCAGCAGCCAAGTAGGGACAGCCTCTAGGACCCAGTACTTC. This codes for CASSQVGTASRTQYF.

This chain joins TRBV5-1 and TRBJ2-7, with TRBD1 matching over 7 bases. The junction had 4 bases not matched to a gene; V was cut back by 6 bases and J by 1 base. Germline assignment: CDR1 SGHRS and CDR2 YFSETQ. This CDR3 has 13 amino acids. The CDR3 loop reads CASTRQGSYEQYF. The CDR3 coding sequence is TGCGCCAGCACCCGACAGGGTTCCTACGAGCAGTACTTC. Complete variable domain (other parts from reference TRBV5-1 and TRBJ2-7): KAGVTQTPRYLIKTRGQQVTLSCSPISGHRSVSWYQQTPGQGLQFLFEYFSETQRNKGNFPGRFSGRQFSNSRSEMNVSTLELGDSALYLCASTRQGSYEQYFGPGTRLTVT.

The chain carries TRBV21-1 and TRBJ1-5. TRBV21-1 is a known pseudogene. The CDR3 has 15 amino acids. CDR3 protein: CASSKAPRGNQPQHF. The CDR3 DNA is TGTGCCAGCAGCAAAGCTCCCCGGGGCAATCAGCCCCAGCATTTT.

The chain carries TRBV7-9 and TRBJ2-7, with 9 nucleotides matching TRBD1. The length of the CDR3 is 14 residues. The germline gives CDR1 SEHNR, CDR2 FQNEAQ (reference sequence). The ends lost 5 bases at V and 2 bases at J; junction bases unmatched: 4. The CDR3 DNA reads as TGTGCCAGCAGCCCGGGGACAGGGCCCTACGAGCAGTACTTC. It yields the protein CASSPGTGPYEQYF.

The CDR3: CASSTTGNTEAFF. CDR3 DNA: TGTGCCAGCTCAACCACCGGTAACACTGAAGCTTTCTTT. This chain uses TRBV18 with TRBJ1-1; D unresolved. The V and J ends lost 5 bases and 2 bases respectively, with 9 bases between them. The CDR3 contains 13 residues. Looked up from germline, CDR1 is KGHSH and CDR2 is LQKENI.

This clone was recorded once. The CDR3 region is CASSRRLAGNYEQYF. DNA for the CDR3: TGTGCCAGCAGCAGGCGACTAGCGGGAAATTACGAGCAGTACTTC. This chain joins TRBV11-2 and TRBJ2-7; 11 positions match TRBD2. V dropped 5 bases and J dropped 4; count of bases not matched to a gene: 7. The CDR3 has 15 amino acids. Germline V gene data show CDR1 as SGHAT and CDR2 as FQNNGV.

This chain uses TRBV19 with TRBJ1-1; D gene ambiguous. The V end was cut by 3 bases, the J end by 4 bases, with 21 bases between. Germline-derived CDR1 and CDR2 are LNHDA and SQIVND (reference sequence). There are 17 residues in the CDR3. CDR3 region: CASSISSTRVLSTEAFF. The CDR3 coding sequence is TGTGCCAGTAGTATCAGCAGTACTCGGGTCCTGAGCACTGAAGCTTTCTTT.

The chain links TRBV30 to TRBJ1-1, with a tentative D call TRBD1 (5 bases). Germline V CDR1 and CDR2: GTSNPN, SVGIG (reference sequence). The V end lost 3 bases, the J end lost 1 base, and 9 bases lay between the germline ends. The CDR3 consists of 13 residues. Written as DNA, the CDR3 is TGTGCCTGGAGCCGGACACCGAACACTGAAGCTTTCTTT. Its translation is CAWSRTPNTEAFF.

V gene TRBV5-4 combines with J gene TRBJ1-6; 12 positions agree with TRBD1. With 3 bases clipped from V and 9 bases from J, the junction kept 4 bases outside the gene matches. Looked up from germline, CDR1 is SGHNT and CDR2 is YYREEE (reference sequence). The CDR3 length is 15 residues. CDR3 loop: CASSSGTGGFSPLHF. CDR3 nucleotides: TGTGCCAGCAGCTCGGGGACAGGGGGCTTTTCACCCCTCCACTTT.

The CDR3 DNA is TGTGCCAGCAGCTTAAGACATTTGAACACCGGGGAGCTGTTTTTT. Protein sequence: CASSLRHLNTGELFF. This chain links TRBV7-8 with TRBJ2-2; D unclear. This CDR3 contains 15 residues. Trimming took off 2 bases at V and 1 base at J, with 8 bases between the two ends. Germline assignment: CDR1 SGHVS and CDR2 FQNEAQ.

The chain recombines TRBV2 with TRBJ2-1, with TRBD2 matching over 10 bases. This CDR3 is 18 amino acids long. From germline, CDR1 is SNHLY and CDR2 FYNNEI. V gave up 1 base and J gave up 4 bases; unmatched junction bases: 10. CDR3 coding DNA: TGTGCCAGCAGTGAAGTTAGGAGAGCGGGGGGGCTGTACAATGAGCAGTTCTTC. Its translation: CASSEVRRAGGLYNEQFF.

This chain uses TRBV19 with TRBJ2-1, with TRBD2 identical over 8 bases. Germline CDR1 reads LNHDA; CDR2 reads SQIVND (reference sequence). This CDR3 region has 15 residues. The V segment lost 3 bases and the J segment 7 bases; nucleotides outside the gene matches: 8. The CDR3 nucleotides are TGTGCCAGTAGTATCCTGGCTCGGGGGGGTAATGAGCAGTTCTTC. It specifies CASSILARGGNEQFF.

In nucleotides, the CDR3 is TGTGCCAGCAGCTTAGGGACTGGGTACACCATATATTTT. Translated: CASSLGTGYTIYF. This rearrangement joins TRBV11-2 to TRBJ1-3; D ambiguous. Germline V gene data show CDR1 as SGHAT and CDR2 as FQNNGV. Trimming took off 1 base at V and 8 bases at J, with 9 bases between the two ends. CDR3 length: 13 residues.